This entry features one T cell receptor beta chain sequence. Authors' analysis steps: Nucleated cell counts were estimated from reference gene primer amplification. Sequencing was performed with immunoSEQ multiplex PCR; in TCRdb, only in-frame clones are kept and a portion is missing. V and J calls and clone size follow that table, whereas D and trimming were derived from the DNA. The repertoire holds 150,000 to 200,000 clones, with about 88% as singletons. This entry comes from a study of blood T cell repertoires in COVID-19. Study-wide background: Material from acute and convalescent COVID-19 was sourced from the United States, Italy and Spain. T cells, B-cell-depleted T cells, or PBMCs provided the cDNA or gDNA that served as material.

V was clipped by 7 bases and J by 4 bases; unmatched bases: 7. The CDR3 length is 14 residues. Germline V gene lookup returns CDR1 LNHDA and CDR2 SQIVND (reference sequence). The origin of this receptor is a man between 70 and 80 years old with active or convalescent COVID-19. The chain has TRBV19 and TRBJ2-1; 7 bases fit TRBD2. The material sequenced was peripheral blood. The CDR3 DNA reads as TGTGCCAGTACGGGGCGGGGGAAATACAATGAGCAGTTCTTC. Translation gives CASTGRGKYNEQFF.